This T cell receptor beta chain derives from a study of blood T cell repertoires in COVID-19. Germline CDR1 SGHTA, CDR2 FQGNSA. V dropped 5 bases and J dropped 0 bases, with 14 bases sitting between them. This CDR3 spans 16 amino acids. Some clones are missing from TCRdb's copy, which holds only in-frame ones; the method was immunoSEQ multiplex PCR. This sample has roughly 39,000 clones, with approximately 89% found just once. The origin of this receptor is a woman in her 70s with acute or convalescent COVID-19. Sequencing was done on a sample of peripheral blood. This chain links TRBV7-2 with TRBJ1-5; D unresolved. Here the CDR3 reads CASSPSATHSNQPQHF. The DNA for the CDR3 is TGTGCCAGCAGCCCGTCGGCGACTCATAGCAATCAGCCCCAGCATTTT.